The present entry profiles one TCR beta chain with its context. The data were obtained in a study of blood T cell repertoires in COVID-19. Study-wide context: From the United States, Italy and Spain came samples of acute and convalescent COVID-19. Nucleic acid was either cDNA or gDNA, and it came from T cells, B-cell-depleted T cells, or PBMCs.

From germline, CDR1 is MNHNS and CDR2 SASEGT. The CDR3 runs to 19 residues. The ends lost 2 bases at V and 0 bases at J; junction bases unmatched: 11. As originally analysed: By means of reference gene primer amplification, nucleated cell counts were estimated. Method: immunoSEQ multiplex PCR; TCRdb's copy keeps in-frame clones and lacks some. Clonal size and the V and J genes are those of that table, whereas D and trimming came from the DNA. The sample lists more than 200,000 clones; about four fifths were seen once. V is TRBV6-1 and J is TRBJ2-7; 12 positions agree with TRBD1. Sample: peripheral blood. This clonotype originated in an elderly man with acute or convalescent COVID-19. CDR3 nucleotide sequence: TGTGCCAGCAGTGAACGTTACAGCGGGACAGGGGGCTACTCCTACGAGCAGTACTTC. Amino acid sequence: CASSERYSGTGGYSYEQYF.